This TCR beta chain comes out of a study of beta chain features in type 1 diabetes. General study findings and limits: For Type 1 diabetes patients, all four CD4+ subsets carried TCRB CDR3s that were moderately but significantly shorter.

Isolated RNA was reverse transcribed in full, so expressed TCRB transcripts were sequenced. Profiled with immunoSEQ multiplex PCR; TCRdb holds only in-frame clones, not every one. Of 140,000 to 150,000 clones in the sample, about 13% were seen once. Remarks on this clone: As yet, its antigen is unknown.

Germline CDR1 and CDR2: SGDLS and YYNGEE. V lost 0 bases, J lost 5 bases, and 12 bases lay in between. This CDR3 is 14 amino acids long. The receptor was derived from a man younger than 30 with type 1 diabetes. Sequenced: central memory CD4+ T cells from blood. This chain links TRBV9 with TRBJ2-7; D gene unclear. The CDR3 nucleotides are TGTGCCAGCAGCGTAGATTTTAGACTTAACGAGCAGTACTTC. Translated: CASSVDFRLNEQYF.